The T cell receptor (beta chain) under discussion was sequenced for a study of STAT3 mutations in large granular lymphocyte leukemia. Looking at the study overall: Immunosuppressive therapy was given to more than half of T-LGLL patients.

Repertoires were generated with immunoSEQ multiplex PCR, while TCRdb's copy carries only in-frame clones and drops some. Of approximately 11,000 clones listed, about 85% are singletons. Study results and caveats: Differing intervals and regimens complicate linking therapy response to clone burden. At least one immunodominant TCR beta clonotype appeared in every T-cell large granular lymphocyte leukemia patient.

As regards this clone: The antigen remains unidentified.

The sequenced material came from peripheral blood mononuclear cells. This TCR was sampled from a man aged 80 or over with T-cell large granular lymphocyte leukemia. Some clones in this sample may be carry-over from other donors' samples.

CDR3 sequence (DNA): TGTGCCAGCAGTTTGGGGAATCGTCAGCCCCAGCATTTT. This encodes CASSLGNRQPQHF. This chain uses TRBV27 with TRBJ1-5, with unresolved D. V was shortened by 3 bases and J by 6 bases, with 9 bases between the two germline ends. CDR1 MNHEY and CDR2 SMNVEV come from the germline V gene (reference sequence). The CDR3 has 13 amino acids.